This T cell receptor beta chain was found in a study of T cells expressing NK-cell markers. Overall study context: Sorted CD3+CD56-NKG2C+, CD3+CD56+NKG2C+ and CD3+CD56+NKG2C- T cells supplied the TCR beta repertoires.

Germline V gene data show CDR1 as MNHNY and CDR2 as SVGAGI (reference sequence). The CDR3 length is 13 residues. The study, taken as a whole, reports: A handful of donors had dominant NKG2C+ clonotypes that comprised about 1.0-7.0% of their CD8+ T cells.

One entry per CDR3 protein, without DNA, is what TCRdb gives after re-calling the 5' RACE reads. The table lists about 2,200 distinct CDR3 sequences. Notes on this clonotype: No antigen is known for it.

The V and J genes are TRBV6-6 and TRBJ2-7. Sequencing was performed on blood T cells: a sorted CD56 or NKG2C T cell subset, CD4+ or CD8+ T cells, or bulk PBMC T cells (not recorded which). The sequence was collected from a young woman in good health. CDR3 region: CASCREVGYEQYF.